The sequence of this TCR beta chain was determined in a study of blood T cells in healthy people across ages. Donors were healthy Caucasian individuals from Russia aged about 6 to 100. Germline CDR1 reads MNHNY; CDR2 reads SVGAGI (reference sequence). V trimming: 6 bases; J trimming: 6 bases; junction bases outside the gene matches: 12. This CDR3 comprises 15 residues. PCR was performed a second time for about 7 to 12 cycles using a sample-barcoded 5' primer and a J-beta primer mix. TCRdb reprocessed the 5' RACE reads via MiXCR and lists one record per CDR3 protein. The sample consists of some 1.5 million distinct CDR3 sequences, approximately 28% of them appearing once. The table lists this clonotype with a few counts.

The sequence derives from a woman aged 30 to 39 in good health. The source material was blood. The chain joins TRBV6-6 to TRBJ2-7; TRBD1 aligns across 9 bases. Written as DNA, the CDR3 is TGTGCCAGCAGGTCAGCCCGGGACAGGGATGCCGAGCAGTACTTC. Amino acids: CASRSARDRDAEQYF.